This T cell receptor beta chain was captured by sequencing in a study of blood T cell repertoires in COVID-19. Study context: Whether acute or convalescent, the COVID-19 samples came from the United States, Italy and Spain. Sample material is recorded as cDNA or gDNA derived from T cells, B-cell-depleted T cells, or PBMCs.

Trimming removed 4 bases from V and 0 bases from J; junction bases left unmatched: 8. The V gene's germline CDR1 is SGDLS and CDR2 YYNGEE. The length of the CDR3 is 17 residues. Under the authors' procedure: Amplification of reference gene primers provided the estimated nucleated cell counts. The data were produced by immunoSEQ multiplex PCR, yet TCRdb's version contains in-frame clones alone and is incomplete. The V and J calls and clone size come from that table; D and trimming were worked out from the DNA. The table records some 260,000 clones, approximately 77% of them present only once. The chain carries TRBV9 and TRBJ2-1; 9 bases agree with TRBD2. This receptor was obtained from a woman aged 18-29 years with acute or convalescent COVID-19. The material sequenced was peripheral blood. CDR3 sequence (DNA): TGTGCCAGCAGCCCCCGACTAGCGGAGAGCTCCTACAATGAGCAGTTCTTC. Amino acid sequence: CASSPRLAESSYNEQFF.